These T cell receptor beta chains were read from a single sample in a study of Tregs in tolerant kidney transplant recipients. TCRdb's copy holds only in-frame clones and misses some; the assay was immunoSEQ multiplex PCR. Counted here are about 55,000 clones, approximately 90% occurring once; the ten biggest clones make up 13% to 15%. Sequences were derived from CD8+ T cells from blood (PBMCs), sampled 24 months after the transplant. These receptors were taken from a human patient who received a combined kidney and bone marrow transplant. Some T cells may be graft donor cells. Each CDR3 is given with its conserved first and last residue. D genes are given only for firm matches. Expanded clones are given a class, and other clones once, few, many or no size at all.

cdr3_aa: CASSLFGGGAQETQYF
cdr3_nt: TGCGCCAGCAGCTTGTTTGGCGGGGGGGCCCAAGAGACCCAGTACTTC
v_call: TRBV5-1
d_call: TRBD2
clone_size: .
j_call: TRBJ2-5

cdr3_aa: CSVESSGNTGELFF
cdr3_nt: TGCAGCGTTGAGTCGTCAGGGAACACCGGGGAGCTGTTTTTT
v_call: TRBV29-1
d_call: .
clone_size: once
j_call: TRBJ2-2

cdr3_aa: CAWSDSHGGAYNEQFF
cdr3_nt: TGTGCCTGGAGTGACAGTCACGGGGGGGCCTACAATGAGCAGTTCTTC
v_call: TRBV30
d_call: TRBD2
clone_size: .
j_call: TRBJ2-1

cdr3_aa: CASRTVPRGNEQFF
cdr3_nt: TGTGCCAGCAGGACAGTTCCCAGGGGCAATGAGCAGTTCTTC
v_call: TRBV2
d_call: .
clone_size: .
j_call: TRBJ2-1

cdr3_aa: CASSHTGGLNTEAFF
cdr3_nt: TGTGCCAGCAGCCATACAGGGGGGCTGAACACTGAAGCTTTCTTT
v_call: TRBV7-9
d_call: TRBD1
clone_size: .
j_call: TRBJ1-1

cdr3_aa: CASSFGGRGNYEQYF
cdr3_nt: TGTGCCAGCAGTTTTGGGGGTAGGGGGAACTACGAGCAGTACTTC
v_call: TRBV27
d_call: .
clone_size: .
j_call: TRBJ2-7

cdr3_aa: CASSSGYEQYF
cdr3_nt: TGTGCCAGCAGCAGCGGGTACGAGCAGTACTTC
v_call: TRBV9
d_call: .
clone_size: .
j_call: TRBJ2-7

cdr3_aa: CASSLSSRVGNQPQHF
cdr3_nt: TGTGCCAGCAGTTTATCTTCCAGGGTCGGCAATCAGCCCCAGCATTTT
v_call: TRBV28
d_call: .
clone_size: .
j_call: TRBJ1-5

cdr3_aa: CASSLSPLYEQYF
cdr3_nt: TGTGCCAGCAGCTTATCCCCTTTGTACGAGCAGTACTTC
v_call: TRBV7-7
d_call: .
clone_size: .
j_call: TRBJ2-7

cdr3_aa: CASTLAGVATYNEQFF
cdr3_nt: TGTGCCAGCACACTAGCGGGGGTCGCCACGTACAATGAGCAGTTCTTC
v_call: TRBV2
d_call: TRBD2
clone_size: .
j_call: TRBJ2-1